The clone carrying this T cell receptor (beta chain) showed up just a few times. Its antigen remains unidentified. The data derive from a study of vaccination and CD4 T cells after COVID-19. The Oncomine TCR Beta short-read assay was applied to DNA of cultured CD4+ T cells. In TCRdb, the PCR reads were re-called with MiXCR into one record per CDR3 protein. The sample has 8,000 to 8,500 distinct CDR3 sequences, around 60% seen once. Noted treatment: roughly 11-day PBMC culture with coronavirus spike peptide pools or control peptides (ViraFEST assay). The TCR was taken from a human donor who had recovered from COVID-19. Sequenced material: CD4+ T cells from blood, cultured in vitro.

CDR3 region: CASSVAEGARTEAFF. DNA for the CDR3: TGTGCCAGCAGCGTCGCTGAGGGGGCCCGGACTGAAGCTTTCTTT. This rearrangement joins TRBV7-9 to TRBJ1-1, with TRBD1 identical over 7 bases. Germline values: CDR1 SEHNR, CDR2 FQNEAQ (reference sequence). This CDR3 spans 15 amino acids. Losses at the gene ends were 5 bases for V and 5 bases for J; bases not matched to a gene: 11.